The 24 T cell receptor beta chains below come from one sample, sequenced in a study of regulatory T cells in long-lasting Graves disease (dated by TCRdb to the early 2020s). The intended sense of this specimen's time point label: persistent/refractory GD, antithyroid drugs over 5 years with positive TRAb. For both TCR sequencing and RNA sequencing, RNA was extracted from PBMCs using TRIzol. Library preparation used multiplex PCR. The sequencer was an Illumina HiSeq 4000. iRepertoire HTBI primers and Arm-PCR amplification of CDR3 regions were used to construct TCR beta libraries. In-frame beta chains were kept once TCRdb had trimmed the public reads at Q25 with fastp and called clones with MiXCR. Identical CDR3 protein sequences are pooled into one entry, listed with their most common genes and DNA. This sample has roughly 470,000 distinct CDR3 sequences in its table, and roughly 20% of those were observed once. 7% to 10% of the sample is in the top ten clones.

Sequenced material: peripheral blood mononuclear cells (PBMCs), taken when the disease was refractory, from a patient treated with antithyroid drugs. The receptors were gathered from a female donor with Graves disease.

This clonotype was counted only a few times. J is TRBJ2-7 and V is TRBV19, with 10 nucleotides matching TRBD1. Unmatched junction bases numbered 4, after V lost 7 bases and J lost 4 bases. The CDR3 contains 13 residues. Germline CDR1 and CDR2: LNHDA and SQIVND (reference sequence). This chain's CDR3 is CASMRTGGYEQYF. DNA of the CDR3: TGTGCCAGTATGAGGACAGGGGGATACGAGCAGTACTTC.

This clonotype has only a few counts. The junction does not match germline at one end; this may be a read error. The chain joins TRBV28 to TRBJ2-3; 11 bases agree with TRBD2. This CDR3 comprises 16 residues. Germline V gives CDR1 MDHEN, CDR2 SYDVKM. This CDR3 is CASSPDTSGSTDTQYF. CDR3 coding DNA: TGTGCTAGCAGTCCCGATACTAGCGGGAGTACAGATACGCAGTATTTT.

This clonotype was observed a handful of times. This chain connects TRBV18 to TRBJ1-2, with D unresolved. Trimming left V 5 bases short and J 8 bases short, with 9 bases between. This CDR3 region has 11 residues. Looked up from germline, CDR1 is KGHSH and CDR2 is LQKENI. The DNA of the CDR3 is TGTGCCAGCTCAACCGGCGAAGGCTACACCTTC. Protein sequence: CASSTGEGYTF.

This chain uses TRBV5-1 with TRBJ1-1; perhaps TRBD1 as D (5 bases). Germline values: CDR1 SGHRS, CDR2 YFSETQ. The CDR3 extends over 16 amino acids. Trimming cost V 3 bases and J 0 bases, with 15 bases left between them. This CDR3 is CASSSGSGIMNTEAFF. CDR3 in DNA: TGCGCCAGCAGCTCCGGTTCAGGGATCATGAACACTGAAGCTTTCTTT.

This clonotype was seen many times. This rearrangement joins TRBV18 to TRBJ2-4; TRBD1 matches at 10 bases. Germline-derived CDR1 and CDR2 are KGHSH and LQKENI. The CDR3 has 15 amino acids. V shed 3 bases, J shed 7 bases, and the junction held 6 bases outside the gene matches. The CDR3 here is CASSPLDRGRNIQYF. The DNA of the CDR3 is TGTGCCAGCTCACCCTTGGACAGGGGGAGGAACATTCAGTACTTC.

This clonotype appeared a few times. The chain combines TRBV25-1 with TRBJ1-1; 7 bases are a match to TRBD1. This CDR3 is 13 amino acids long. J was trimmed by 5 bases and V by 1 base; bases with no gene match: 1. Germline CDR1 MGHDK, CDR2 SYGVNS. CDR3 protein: CASSESGGTEAFF. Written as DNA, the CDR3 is TGTGCCAGCAGTGAATCAGGGGGTACTGAAGCTTTCTTT. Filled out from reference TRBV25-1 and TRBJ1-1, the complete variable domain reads EADIYQTPRYLVIGTGKKITLECSQTMGHDKMYWYQQDPGMELHLIHYSYGVNSTEKGDLSSESTVSRIRTEHFPLTLESARPSHTSQYLCASSESGGTEAFFGQGTRLTVV.

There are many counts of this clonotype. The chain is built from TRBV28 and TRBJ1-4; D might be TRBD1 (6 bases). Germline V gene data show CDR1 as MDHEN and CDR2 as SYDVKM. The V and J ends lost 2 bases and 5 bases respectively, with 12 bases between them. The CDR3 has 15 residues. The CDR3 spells CASSLGQSPNEKLFF. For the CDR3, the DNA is TGTGCCAGCAGTTTAGGACAGTCACCAAATGAAAAACTGTTTTTT.

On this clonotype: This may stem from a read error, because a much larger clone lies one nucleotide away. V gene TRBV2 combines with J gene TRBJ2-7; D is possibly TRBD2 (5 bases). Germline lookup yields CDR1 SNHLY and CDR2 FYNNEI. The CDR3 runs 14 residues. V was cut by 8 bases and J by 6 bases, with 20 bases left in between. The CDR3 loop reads CASRAEVVLGEQYF. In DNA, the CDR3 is TGTGCCAGCCGAGCGGAAGTGGTACTCGGCGAGCAGTACTTC.

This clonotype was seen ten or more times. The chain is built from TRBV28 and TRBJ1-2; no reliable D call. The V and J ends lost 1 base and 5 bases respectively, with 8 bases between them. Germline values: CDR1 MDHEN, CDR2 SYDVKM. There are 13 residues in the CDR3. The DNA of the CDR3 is TGTGCCAGCAGTTTATTAGACTTATATGGCTACACCTTC. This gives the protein CASSLLDLYGYTF.

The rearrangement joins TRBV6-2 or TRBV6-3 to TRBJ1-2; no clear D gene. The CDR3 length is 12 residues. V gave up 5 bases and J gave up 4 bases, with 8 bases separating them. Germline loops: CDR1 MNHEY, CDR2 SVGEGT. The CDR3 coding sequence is TGTGCCAGCAGTCAGACAAGCTATGGCTACACCTTC. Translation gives CASSQTSYGYTF.

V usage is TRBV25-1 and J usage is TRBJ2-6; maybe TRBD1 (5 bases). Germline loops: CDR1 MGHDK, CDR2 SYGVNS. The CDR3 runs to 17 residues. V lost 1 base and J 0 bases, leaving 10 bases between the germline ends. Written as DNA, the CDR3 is TGTGCCAGCAGTGAATGGGCAGGGATCTCTGGGGCCAACGTCCTGACTTTC. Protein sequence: CASSEWAGISGANVLTF.

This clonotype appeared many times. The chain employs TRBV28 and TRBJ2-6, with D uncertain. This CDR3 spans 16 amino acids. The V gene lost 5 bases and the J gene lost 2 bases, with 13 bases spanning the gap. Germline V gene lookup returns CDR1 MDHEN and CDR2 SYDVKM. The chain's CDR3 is CASSPLYFPGANVLTF. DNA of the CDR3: TGTGCCAGCAGTCCACTATATTTTCCTGGGGCCAACGTCCTGACTTTC.

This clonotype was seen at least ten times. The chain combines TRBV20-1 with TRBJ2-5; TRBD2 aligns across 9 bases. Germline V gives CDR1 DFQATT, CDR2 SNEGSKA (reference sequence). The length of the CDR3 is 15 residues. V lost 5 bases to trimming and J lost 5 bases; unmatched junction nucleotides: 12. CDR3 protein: CSADGIAGAVETQYF. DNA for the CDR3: TGCAGTGCTGACGGCATAGCGGGAGCGGTCGAGACCCAGTACTTC.

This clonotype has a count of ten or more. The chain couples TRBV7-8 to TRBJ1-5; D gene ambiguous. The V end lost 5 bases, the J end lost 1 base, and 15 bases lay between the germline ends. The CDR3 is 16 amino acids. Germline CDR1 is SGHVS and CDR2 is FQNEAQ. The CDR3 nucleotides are TGTGCCAGCAGCGCCCTCCGGAGCAAAAGCAATCAGCCCCAGCATTTT. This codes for CASSALRSKSNQPQHF.

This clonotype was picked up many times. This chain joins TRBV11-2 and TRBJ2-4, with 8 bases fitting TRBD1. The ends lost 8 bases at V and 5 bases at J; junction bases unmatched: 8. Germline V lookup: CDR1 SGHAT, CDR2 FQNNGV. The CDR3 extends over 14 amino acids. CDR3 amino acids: CASSRGQGQNIQYF. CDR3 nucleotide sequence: TGTGCCAGCTCTAGAGGACAGGGCCAAAACATTCAGTACTTC.

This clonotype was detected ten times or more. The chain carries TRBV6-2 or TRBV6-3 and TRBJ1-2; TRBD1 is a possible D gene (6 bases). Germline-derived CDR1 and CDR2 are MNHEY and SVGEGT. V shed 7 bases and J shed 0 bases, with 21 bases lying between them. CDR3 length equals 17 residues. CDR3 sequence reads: CASKYGRGRKTNYGYTF. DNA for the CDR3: TGTGCCAGCAAATACGGGCGGGGGCGCAAGACTAACTATGGCTACACCTTC.

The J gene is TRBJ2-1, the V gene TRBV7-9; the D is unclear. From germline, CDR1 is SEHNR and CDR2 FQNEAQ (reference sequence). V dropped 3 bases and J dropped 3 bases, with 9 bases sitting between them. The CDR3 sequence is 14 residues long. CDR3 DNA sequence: TGTGCCAGCAGCTTTTCATCAAGCTACAATGAGCAGTTCTTC. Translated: CASSFSSSYNEQFF.

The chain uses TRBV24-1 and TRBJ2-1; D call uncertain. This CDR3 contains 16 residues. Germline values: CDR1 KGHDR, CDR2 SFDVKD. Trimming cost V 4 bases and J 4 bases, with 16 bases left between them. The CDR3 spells CATSDSASPTYNEQFF. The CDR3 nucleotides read TGTGCCACCAGTGACTCAGCGTCACCAACTTACAATGAGCAGTTCTTC.

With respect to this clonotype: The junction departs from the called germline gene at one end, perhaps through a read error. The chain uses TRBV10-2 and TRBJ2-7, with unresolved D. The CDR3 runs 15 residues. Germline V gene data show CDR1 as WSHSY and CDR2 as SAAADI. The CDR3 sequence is CASSESLVSLYGQYF. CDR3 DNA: TGCGCCAGCAGTGAGTCCCTAGTCTCCCTCTACGGGCAGTACTTC.

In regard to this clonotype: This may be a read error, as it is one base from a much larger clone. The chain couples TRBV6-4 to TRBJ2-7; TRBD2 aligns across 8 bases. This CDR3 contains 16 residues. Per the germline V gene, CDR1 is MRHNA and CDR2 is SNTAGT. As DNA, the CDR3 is TGTGCCAGCAGTTACTCGAGGGCGGGAGGCCTTGTGAAGCAGTACTTC. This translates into CASSYSRAGGLVKQYF.

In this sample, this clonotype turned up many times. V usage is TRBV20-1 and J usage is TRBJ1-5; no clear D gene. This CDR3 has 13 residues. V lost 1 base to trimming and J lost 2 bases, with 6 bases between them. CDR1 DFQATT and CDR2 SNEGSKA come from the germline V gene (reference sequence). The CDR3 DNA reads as TGCAGTGCTAGAGGAGAGGGCAATCAGCCCCAGCATTTT. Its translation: CSARGEGNQPQHF.

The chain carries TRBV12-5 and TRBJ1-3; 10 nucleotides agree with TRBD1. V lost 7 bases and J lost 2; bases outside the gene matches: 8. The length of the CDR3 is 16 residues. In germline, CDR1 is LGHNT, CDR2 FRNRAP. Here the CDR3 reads CASAPLGTGAGNTIYF. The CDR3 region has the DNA TGTGCTAGTGCTCCTTTAGGGACAGGGGCTGGAAACACCATATATTTT.

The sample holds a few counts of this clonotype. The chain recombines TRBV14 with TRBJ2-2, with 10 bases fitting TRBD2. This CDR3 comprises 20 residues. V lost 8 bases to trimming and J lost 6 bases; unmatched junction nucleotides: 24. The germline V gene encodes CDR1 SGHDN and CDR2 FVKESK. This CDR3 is CASLRSPRTSGVLPPGELFF. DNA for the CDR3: TGTGCCAGCCTCCGCTCTCCGCGGACTAGCGGCGTCCTCCCACCCGGGGAGCTGTTTTTT. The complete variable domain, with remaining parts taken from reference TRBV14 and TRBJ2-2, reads EAGVTQFPSHSVIEKGQTVTLRCDPISGHDNLYWYRRVMGKEIKFLLHFVKESKQDESGMPNNRFLAERTGGTYSTLKVQPAELEDSGVYFCASLRSPRTSGVLPPGELFFGEGSRLTVL.

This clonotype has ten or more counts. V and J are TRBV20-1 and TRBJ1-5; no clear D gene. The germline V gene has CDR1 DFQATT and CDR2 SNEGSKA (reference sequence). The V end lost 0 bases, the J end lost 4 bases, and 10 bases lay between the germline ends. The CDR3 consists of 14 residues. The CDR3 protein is CSARDRTGNQPQHF. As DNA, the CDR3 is TGCAGTGCTAGAGATCGGACGGGGAATCAGCCCCAGCATTTT.